Listed below are T cell receptor beta chains from one sample, sequenced in a study of T-cell memory formation after mild COVID-19. From the 5' RACE reads, TCRdb called clonotypes with MiXCR, one entry per CDR3 protein. Altogether around 390,000 distinct CDR3 sequences are present, roughly 15% being singletons, with the ten largest covering 20% to 25%. Material for sequencing was PBMCs or a T cell subset sorted from them (not recorded which). The source is a man younger than 35 who had mild COVID-19 (a few samples of this study predate the infection). Cell type and time point are not known. Each CDR3 is given with its conserved first and last residue. D genes are given only for firm matches. Clone size is given for some rows only: seen once, a few or many times, or a class if the clone is expanded.

V: TRBV7-6
size: many
D: TRBD2
J: TRBJ2-7
CDR3: CASSIRTSGGSYEQYF
DNA: TGTGCCAGCAGCATCCGGACTAGCGGGGGCTCCTACGAGCAGTACTTC

V: TRBV12-3/TRBV12-4
size: NA
D: NA
J: TRBJ2-2
CDR3: CASSPGVRTGELFF
DNA: TGTGCCAGCAGCCCAGGGGTGAGGACCGGGGAGCTGTTTTTT

V: TRBV7-9
size: NA
D: NA
J: TRBJ1-1
CDR3: CASSQTEDGNTEAFF
DNA: TGTGCCAGCAGCCAGACAGAAGATGGGAACACTGAAGCTTTCTTT

V: TRBV14
size: NA
D: NA
J: TRBJ1-1
CDR3: CASSFNRNTEAFF
DNA: TGTGCCAGCAGCTTCAACAGAAACACTGAAGCTTTCTTT

V: TRBV4-1
size: many
D: NA
J: TRBJ1-2
CDR3: CASSVRGGPEYGYTF
DNA: TGCGCCAGCAGCGTTCGGGGGGGCCCTGAGTATGGCTACACCTTC

V: TRBV12-3/TRBV12-4
size: few
D: NA
J: TRBJ2-6
CDR3: CASSFGVLSGANVLTF
DNA: TGTGCCAGCAGTTTTGGGGTTTTGTCTGGGGCCAACGTCCTGACTTTC

V: TRBV18
size: NA
D: NA
J: TRBJ1-5
CDR3: CASSPPTVNQPQHF
DNA: TGTGCCAGCTCACCACCCACAGTCAATCAGCCCCAGCATTTT

V: TRBV5-6
size: NA
D: NA
J: TRBJ2-3
CDR3: CASSLTDSPSTDTQYF
DNA: TGTGCCAGCAGCTTGACGGACAGCCCTAGCACAGATACGCAGTATTTT

V: TRBV3-1
size: many
D: NA
J: TRBJ2-2
CDR3: CASSPRGPGELFF
DNA: TGTGCCAGCAGCCCCCGGGGGCCCGGGGAGCTGTTTTTT

V: TRBV7-9
size: NA
D: NA
J: TRBJ1-2
CDR3: CASSLVDGITDGYTF
DNA: TGTGCCAGCAGCTTAGTTGATGGGATTACGGATGGCTACACCTTC

V: TRBV29-1
size: many
D: NA
J: TRBJ2-2
CDR3: CSVGLGTANTGELFF
DNA: TGCAGCGTTGGTCTCGGGACCGCGAACACCGGGGAGCTGTTTTTT

V: TRBV28
size: NA
D: NA
J: TRBJ2-5
CDR3: CASSSGHPGETQYF
DNA: TGTGCCAGCAGTTCGGGCCATCCCGGGGAGACCCAGTACTTC

V: TRBV7-9
size: NA
D: TRBD2
J: TRBJ2-3
CDR3: CASSSRLAGHVDTQYF
DNA: TGTGCCAGCAGCTCAAGACTAGCGGGGCATGTAGATACGCAGTATTTT

V: TRBV16
size: NA
D: NA
J: TRBJ1-4
CDR3: CASSQSGGEQEKLFF
DNA: TGTGCCAGCAGCCAATCGGGGGGCGAGCAAGAAAAACTGTTTTTT

V: TRBV27
size: NA
D: NA
J: TRBJ2-3
CDR3: CASTRVGDTQYF
DNA: TGTGCCAGCACCAGGGTGGGAGATACGCAGTATTTT

V: TRBV27
size: few
D: TRBD2
J: TRBJ2-1
CDR3: CASTRRLADNEQFF
DNA: TGTGCCAGCACCCGCCGACTAGCGGACAATGAGCAGTTCTTC

V: TRBV5-1
size: few
D: NA
J: TRBJ2-7
CDR3: CASSLVQSYEQYF
DNA: TGCGCCAGCAGCTTGGTTCAGTCCTACGAGCAGTACTTC

V: TRBV7-2
size: NA
D: NA
J: TRBJ2-3
CDR3: CASTPGGHSTDTQYF
DNA: TGTGCCAGCACCCCGGGGGGCCATAGCACAGATACGCAGTATTTT

V: TRBV5-1
size: NA
D: NA
J: TRBJ2-7
CDR3: CASSYTYRAPGEQYF
DNA: TGCGCCAGCAGCTACACTTACCGGGCTCCTGGCGAGCAGTACTTC

V: TRBV7-2
size: NA
D: NA
J: TRBJ2-2
CDR3: CASSFGQGLTGELFF
DNA: TGTGCCAGCAGCTTCGGCCAGGGACTCACCGGGGAGCTGTTTTTT

V: TRBV5-5
size: NA
D: TRBD1
J: TRBJ1-2
CDR3: CASSPWSQGASGYTF
DNA: TGTGCCAGCAGCCCATGGAGTCAGGGGGCGAGTGGCTACACCTTC

V: TRBV5-1
size: many
D: TRBD1
J: TRBJ1-2
CDR3: CASSLEQGAGYGYTF
DNA: TGCGCCAGCAGCTTGGAACAGGGGGCCGGTTATGGCTACACCTTC

V: TRBV5-5
size: many
D: TRBD2
J: TRBJ2-1
CDR3: CASSLAGSGGSNEQFF
DNA: TGTGCCAGCAGCTTGGCCGGTAGCGGGGGGTCCAATGAGCAGTTCTTC

V: TRBV19
size: many
D: NA
J: TRBJ1-5
CDR3: CASSNQAGNSQPQHF
DNA: TGTGCCAGTAGTAATCAAGCAGGGAATAGTCAGCCCCAGCATTTT

V: TRBV6-5
size: NA
D: TRBD2
J: TRBJ2-7
CDR3: CASSYGGGAWDEQYF
DNA: TGTGCCAGCAGTTACGGCGGGGGGGCATGGGACGAGCAGTACTTC

V: TRBV28
size: NA
D: NA
J: TRBJ2-7
CDR3: CASRENRGRAYEQYF
DNA: TGTGCCAGCAGGGAGAATAGGGGCCGGGCCTACGAGCAGTACTTC

V: TRBV6-2/TRBV6-3
size: few
D: NA
J: TRBJ2-3
CDR3: CASSRAGAANTQYF
DNA: TGTGCCAGTAGTCGGGCGGGTGCCGCGAATACGCAGTATTTT

V: TRBV19
size: NA
D: NA
J: TRBJ1-1
CDR3: CASSVRAQVRWTEAFF
DNA: TGTGCCAGTAGTGTTCGCGCCCAGGTCAGGTGGACTGAAGCTTTCTTT

V: TRBV20-1
size: NA
D: NA
J: TRBJ1-1
CDR3: CSALKGTDTEAFF
DNA: TGCAGTGCCCTCAAGGGTACGGACACTGAAGCTTTCTTT

V: TRBV30
size: NA
D: NA
J: TRBJ2-2
CDR3: CAWSIEGAGELFF
DNA: TGTGCCTGGAGTATTGAGGGAGCCGGGGAGCTGTTTTTT

V: TRBV12-3/TRBV12-4
size: few
D: NA
J: TRBJ1-5
CDR3: CASSFEYQPQHF
DNA: TGTGCCAGCAGTTTTGAATATCAGCCCCAGCATTTT

V: TRBV20-1
size: few
D: NA
J: TRBJ2-5
CDR3: CSAPAGRRETQYF
DNA: TGCAGTGCTCCGGCAGGGCGGAGAGAGACCCAGTACTTC

V: TRBV12-3/TRBV12-4
size: NA
D: TRBD2
J: TRBJ2-1
CDR3: CASSDPRGGRGEQFF
DNA: TGTGCCAGCAGCGACCCTCGGGGGGGCCGGGGTGAGCAGTTCTTC

V: TRBV20-1
size: NA
D: NA
J: TRBJ1-2
CDR3: CSARAHRGINYGYTF
DNA: TGCAGTGCTAGGGCACACCGGGGGATAAACTATGGCTACACCTTC

V: TRBV18
size: few
D: TRBD1
J: TRBJ1-5
CDR3: CASQGQANQPQHF
DNA: TGTGCCAGCCAAGGACAGGCAAATCAGCCCCAGCATTTT

V: TRBV5-1
size: few
D: NA
J: TRBJ1-2
CDR3: CASSAGQPSGYGYTF
DNA: TGCGCCAGCAGCGCCGGACAGCCCAGTGGCTATGGCTACACCTTC

V: TRBV4-3
size: few
D: NA
J: TRBJ1-5
CDR3: CASSQDSIRGLNQPQHF
DNA: TGCGCCAGCAGCCAAGATAGTATAAGGGGCTTGAATCAGCCCCAGCATTTT

V: TRBV27
size: NA
D: NA
J: TRBJ2-1
CDR3: CASRSRDIINEQFF
DNA: TGTGCCAGCAGATCGCGGGACATCATCAATGAGCAGTTCTTC

V: TRBV3-2
size: few
D: NA
J: TRBJ2-3
CDR3: CASRGTASTDTQYF
DNA: TGTGCCAGCAGGGGGACGGCTAGCACAGATACGCAGTATTTT

V: TRBV20-1
size: NA
D: NA
J: TRBJ1-6
CDR3: CSARDAGNSPLHF
DNA: TGCAGTGCTAGGGACGCGGGTAATTCACCCCTCCACTTT

V: TRBV5-1
size: many
D: NA
J: TRBJ1-2
CDR3: CASSKLQLGGYTF
DNA: TGCGCCAGCAGCAAATTACAACTAGGCGGCTACACCTTC

V: TRBV3-1
size: NA
D: NA
J: TRBJ1-5
CDR3: CASSQAINQPQHF
DNA: TGTGCCAGCAGCCAAGCCATCAACCAGCCCCAGCATTTT

V: TRBV7-8
size: few
D: NA
J: TRBJ2-3
CDR3: CASSFPLETDTQYF
DNA: TGTGCCAGCAGCTTCCCCCTGGAAACAGATACGCAGTATTTT